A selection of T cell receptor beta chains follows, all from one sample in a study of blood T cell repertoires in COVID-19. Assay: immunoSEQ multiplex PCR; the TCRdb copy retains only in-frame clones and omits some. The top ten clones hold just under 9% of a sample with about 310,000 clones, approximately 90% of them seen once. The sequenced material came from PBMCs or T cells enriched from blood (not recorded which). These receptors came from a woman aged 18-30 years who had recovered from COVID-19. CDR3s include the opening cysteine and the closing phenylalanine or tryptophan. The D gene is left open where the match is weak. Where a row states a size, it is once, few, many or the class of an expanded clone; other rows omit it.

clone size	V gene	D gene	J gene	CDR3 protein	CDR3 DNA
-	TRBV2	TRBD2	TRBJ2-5	CASSGLAGGQETQYF	TGTGCCAGCAGTGGGTTAGCGGGGGGCCAAGAGACCCAGTACTTC
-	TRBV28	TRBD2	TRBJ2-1	CASSLAGVRNEQFF	TGTGCCAGCAGTTTAGCGGGAGTCAGAAATGAGCAGTTCTTC
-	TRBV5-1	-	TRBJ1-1	CASSLTANTEAFF	TGCGCCAGCAGCTTAACAGCGAACACTGAAGCTTTCTTT
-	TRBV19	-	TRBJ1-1	CASTPSFVVNTEAFF	TGTGCCAGTACCCCGAGTTTTGTTGTGAACACTGAAGCTTTCTTT
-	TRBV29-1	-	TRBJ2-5	CSVGGGRGETQYF	TGCAGCGTTGGTGGGGGCAGAGGAGAGACCCAGTACTTC
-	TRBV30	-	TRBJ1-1	CAWSVRRANLNTEAFF	TGTGCCTGGAGTGTACGGCGGGCAAACCTGAACACTGAAGCTTTCTTT
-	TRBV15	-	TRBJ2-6	CATSRDGSGGTGANVLTF	TGTGCCACCAGCAGAGATGGGTCAGGAGGAACTGGGGCCAACGTCCTGACTTTC
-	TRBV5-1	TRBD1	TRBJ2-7	CASSYRDSLSEQYF	TGCGCCAGCAGCTACCGGGACAGTCTCTCCGAGCAGTACTTC
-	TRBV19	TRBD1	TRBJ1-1	CASSQPGGGQGKFSAEAFF	TGTGCCAGTAGCCAACCGGGAGGCGGACAGGGGAAGTTTAGCGCTGAAGCTTTCTTT
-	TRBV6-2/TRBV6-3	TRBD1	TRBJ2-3	CASSTSGQGQYF	TGTGCCAGCAGTACCTCGGGACAGGGGCAGTATTTT
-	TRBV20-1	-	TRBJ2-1	CSASGRGDYNEQFF	TGCAGTGCTAGTGGGCGGGGTGACTACAATGAGCAGTTCTTC
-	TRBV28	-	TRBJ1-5	CASSLGGGAVQPQHF	TGTGCCAGCAGTTTAGGGGGGGGCGCGGTTCAGCCCCAGCATTTT
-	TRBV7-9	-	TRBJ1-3	CASSTMDSISGNTIYF	TGTGCCAGCAGCACGATGGACAGCATCTCTGGAAACACCATATATTTT
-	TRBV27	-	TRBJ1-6	CASSPPRGSSYNSPLHF	TGTGCCAGCAGCCCCCCTCGGGGGAGCTCCTATAATTCACCCCTCCACTTT
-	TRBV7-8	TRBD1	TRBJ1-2	CASSFTGGSNYGYTF	TGTGCCAGCAGTTTTACAGGGGGATCTAACTATGGCTACACCTTC
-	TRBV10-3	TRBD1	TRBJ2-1	CATQTGLDEQFF	TGTGCCACCCAGACAGGGTTGGATGAGCAGTTCTTC
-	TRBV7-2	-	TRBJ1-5	CASSFSGRSTPQHF	TGTGCCAGCAGTTTTTCAGGGCGAAGTACGCCCCAGCATTTT
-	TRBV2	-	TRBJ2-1	CASSEFGLRVEQFF	TGTGCCAGCAGTGAATTTGGTTTGAGGGTTGAGCAGTTCTTC
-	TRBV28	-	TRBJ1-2	CASSSPAPQGYGYTF	TGTGCCAGCAGTTCCCCGGCCCCCCAGGGATATGGCTACACCTTC
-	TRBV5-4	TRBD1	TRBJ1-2	CASSRDRGGDGYTF	TGTGCCAGCAGCCGGGACAGGGGTGGTGATGGCTACACCTTC
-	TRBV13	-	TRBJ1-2	CASSYATGSSGYTF	TGTGCCAGCAGCTACGCGACAGGCTCGAGTGGCTACACCTTC
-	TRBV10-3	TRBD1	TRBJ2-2	CAISLRGTDTGELFF	TGTGCCATCAGCCTCAGGGGGACGGACACCGGGGAGCTGTTTTTT
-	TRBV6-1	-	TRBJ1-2	CASSEVRGECYTF	TGTGCCAGCAGTGAAGTAAGGGGCGAATGCTACACCTTC
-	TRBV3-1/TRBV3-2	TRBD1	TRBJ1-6	CASSQVTGASPLHF	TGTGCCAGCAGCCAAGTGACAGGGGCATCACCCCTCCACTTT
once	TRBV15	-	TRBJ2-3	CATSRDPFRDTQYF	TGTGCCACCAGCAGAGATCCTTTTAGAGATACGCAGTATTTT
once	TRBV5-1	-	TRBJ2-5	CASSFGSRGGETQYF	TGCGCCAGCAGCTTCGGGAGTCGGGGCGGAGAGACCCAGTACTTC
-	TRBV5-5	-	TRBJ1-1	CASSSFLGGEAFF	TGTGCCAGCAGCTCCTTCCTTGGAGGGGAAGCTTTCTTT
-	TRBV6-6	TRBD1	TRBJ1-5	CASSYSGTANQPQHF	TGTGCCAGCAGTTACTCCGGGACAGCTAATCAGCCCCAGCATTTT
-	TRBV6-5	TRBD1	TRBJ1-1	CASREVQGAFF	TGTGCCAGCAGGGAGGTACAGGGGGCTTTCTTT
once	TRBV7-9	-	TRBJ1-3	CASPPAGASSGNTIYF	TGTGCCAGCCCTCCCGCTGGGGCCAGCTCTGGAAACACCATATATTTT
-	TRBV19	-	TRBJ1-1	CASSMMGGSNTEAFF	TGTGCCAGTAGTATGATGGGGGGGAGCAACACTGAAGCTTTCTTT
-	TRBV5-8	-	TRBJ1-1	CASSYGSRGIAEAFF	TGTGCCAGCAGCTATGGATCACGAGGGATCGCTGAAGCTTTCTTT
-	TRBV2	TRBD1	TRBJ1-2	CASIIEGGAYGYTF	TGTGCCAGCATTATAGAAGGGGGCGCTTATGGCTACACCTTC
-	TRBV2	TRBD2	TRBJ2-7	CASVLAGVSHEQYF	TGTGCCAGCGTCCTAGCGGGAGTTTCTCACGAGCAGTACTTC
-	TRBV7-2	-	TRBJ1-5	CASSLAAATDQPQHF	TGTGCCAGCAGCTTAGCCGCAGCAACAGATCAGCCCCAGCATTTT
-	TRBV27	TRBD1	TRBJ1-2	CASSLFRGLGGYTF	TGTGCCAGCAGTTTATTCAGGGGGCTCGGTGGCTACACCTTC
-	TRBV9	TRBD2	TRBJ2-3	CASSTASGGFTSTDTQYF	TGTGCCAGCAGCACCGCTAGCGGGGGGTTCACTAGCACAGATACGCAGTATTTT
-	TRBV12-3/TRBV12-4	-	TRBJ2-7	CASSAGYEQYF	TGTGCCAGCAGCGCAGGCTACGAGCAGTACTTC
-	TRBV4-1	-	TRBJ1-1	CASSQGLPGSSNTEAFF	TGCGCCAGCAGCCAAGGGCTTCCAGGTTCGTCGAACACTGAAGCTTTCTTT
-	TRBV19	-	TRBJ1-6	CATAGTNNSPLHF	TGTGCCACCGCCGGGACTAACAATTCACCCCTCCACTTT
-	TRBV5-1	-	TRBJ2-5	CATGAGGQETQYF	TGCGCTACAGGGGCGGGGGGCCAAGAGACCCAGTACTTC
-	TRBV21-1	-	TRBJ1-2	CASSSRPKRQGWNYGYTF	TGTGCCAGCAGCTCTAGACCGAAACGACAGGGTTGGAACTATGGCTACACCTTC
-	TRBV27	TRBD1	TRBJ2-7	CASSMTGGPGYEQYF	TGTGCCAGCAGTATGACAGGGGGGCCCGGCTACGAGCAGTACTTC
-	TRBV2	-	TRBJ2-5	CASSRESQETQYF	TGTGCCAGCAGTCGGGAGTCCCAAGAGACCCAGTACTTC
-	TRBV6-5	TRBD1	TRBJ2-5	CASSYSGHRGTQYF	TGTGCCAGCAGTTACTCGGGGCACAGGGGGACCCAGTACTTC
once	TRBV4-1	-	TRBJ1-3	CASSQDGNPGNTIYF	TGCGCCAGCAGCCAAGACGGGAATCCCGGAAACACCATATATTTT
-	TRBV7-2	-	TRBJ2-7	CASSLQGYEQYF	TGTGCCAGCAGCCTGCAGGGGTACGAGCAGTACTTC